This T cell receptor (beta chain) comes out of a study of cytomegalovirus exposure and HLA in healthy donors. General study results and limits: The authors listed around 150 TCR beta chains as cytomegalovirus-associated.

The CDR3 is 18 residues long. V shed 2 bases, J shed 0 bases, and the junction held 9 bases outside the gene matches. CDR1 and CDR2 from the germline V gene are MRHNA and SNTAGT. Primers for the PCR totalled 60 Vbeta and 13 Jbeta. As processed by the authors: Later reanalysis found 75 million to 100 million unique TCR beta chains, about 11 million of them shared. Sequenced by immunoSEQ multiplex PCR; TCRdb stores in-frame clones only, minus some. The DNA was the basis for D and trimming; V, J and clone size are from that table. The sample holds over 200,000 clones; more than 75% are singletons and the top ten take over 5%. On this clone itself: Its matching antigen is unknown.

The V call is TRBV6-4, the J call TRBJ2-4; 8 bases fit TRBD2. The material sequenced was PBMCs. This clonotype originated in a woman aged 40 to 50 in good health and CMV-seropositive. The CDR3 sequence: CASSDVTLSGIAKNIQYF. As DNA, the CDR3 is TGTGCCAGCAGTGACGTGACCCTTAGCGGGATAGCCAAAAACATTCAGTACTTC.